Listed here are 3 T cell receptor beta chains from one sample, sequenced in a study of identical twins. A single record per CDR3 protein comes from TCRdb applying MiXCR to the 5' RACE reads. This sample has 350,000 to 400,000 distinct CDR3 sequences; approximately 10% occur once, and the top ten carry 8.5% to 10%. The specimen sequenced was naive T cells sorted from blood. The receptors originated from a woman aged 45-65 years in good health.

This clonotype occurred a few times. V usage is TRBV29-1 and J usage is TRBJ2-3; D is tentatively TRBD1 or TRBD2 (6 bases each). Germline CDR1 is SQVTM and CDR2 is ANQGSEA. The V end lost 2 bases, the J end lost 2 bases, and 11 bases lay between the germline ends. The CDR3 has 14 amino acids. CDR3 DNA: TGCAGCGTTGAAAGGGGGGCAACCACAGATACGCAGTATTTT. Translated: CSVERGATTDTQYF.

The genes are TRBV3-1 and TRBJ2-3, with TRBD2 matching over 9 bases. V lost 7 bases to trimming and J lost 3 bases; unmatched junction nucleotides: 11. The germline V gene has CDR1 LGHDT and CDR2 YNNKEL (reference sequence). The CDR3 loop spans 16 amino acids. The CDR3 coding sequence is TGTGCCAGCACCCACTTTGCGGGAGGGCCAACAGATACGCAGTATTTT. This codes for CASTHFAGGPTDTQYF.

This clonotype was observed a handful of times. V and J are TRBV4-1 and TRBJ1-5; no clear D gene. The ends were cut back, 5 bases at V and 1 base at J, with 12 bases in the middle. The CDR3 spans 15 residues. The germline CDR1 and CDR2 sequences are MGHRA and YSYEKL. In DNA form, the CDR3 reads TGCGCCAGCAGCTCAGAGCCCCTAAGCAATCAGCCCCAGCATTTT. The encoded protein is CASSSEPLSNQPQHF.